The 19 T cell receptor beta chains in this list originate from one sample, sequenced in a study of identical twins. MiXCR, applied by TCRdb to the 5' RACE reads, yields one record per CDR3 protein. The sample consists of around 140,000 distinct CDR3 sequences, around 3.5% of them appearing once. The sequencing sample was made of memory T cells sorted from blood. The receptors here all came from a man aged 18 to 30 in good health.

The V gene is TRBV11-2, the J gene TRBJ1-3; D possibly corresponds to TRBD1 (6 bases). This CDR3 is built from 14 residues. Trimming took off 5 bases at V and 0 bases at J, with 8 bases between the two ends. Germline lookup yields CDR1 SGHAT and CDR2 FQNNGV. CDR3 in amino acids: CASSRDNSGNTIYF. The CDR3 DNA sequence: TGTGCCAGCAGCCGGGACAACTCTGGAAACACCATATATTTT.

This chain links TRBV20-1 with TRBJ2-2; 9 nucleotides align to TRBD1. The CDR3 length is 15 residues. The germline gives CDR1 DFQATT, CDR2 SNEGSKA (reference sequence). The junction had 8 bases not matched to a gene; V was cut back by 5 bases and J by 4 bases. The CDR3 is CSAQKDRGGTGELFF. The CDR3 nucleotides are TGCAGTGCTCAAAAGGACAGGGGAGGCACCGGGGAGCTGTTTTTT.

On this clonotype itself: This may be a read error, as it is one base from a much larger clone. This chain joins TRBV5-6 and TRBJ2-1; D assignment may be TRBD1 or TRBD2 (5 bases each). V was trimmed by 4 bases and J by 5 bases, leaving 19 bases between them. CDR3 length: 16 residues. Germline assignment: CDR1 SGHDT and CDR2 YYEEEE. For the CDR3, the DNA is TGTGCCAGCAGCATGTTGGGGGAAGGGGCAAACAATGAGCAGTTCTTC. It is translated as CASSMLGEGANNEQFF.

Many counts were recorded for this clonotype. The CDR3 nucleotides read TGCAGTGCTAGAGAGGGTGGCCGGGAGCAGTACGTC. It translates to CSAREGGREQYV. This chain connects TRBV20-1 to TRBJ2-7; D ambiguous. V lost 0 bases and J lost 7, with 10 bases in between. The CDR3 has 12 residues. Germline-derived CDR1 and CDR2 are DFQATT and SNEGSKA (reference sequence).

Ten or more counts support this clonotype. J is TRBJ1-5 and V is TRBV12-3 or TRBV12-4; 8 bases align to TRBD1. The CDR3 runs to 15 residues. The junction had 4 bases not matched to a gene; V was cut back by 6 bases and J by 0 bases. CDR3 sequence: CASRPQGVSNQPQHF. CDR3 bases: TGTGCCAGCAGACCACAGGGGGTTAGCAATCAGCCCCAGCATTTT.

V is TRBV19 and J is TRBJ2-2; TRBD1 or TRBD2 may be the D gene (5 bases each). The V gene lost 3 bases and the J gene lost 9 bases, with 8 bases spanning the gap. This CDR3 has 12 amino acids. Germline V gene sequence: CDR1 LNHDA, CDR2 SQIVND (reference sequence). The CDR3, as DNA: TGTGCCAGTAGTATCCGGGGCCGGGAGCTGTTTTTT. Encoded protein: CASSIRGRELFF.

This clonotype came up many times. This rearrangement joins TRBV7-2 to TRBJ1-4; D is uncertain. V was trimmed by 2 bases and J by 4 bases, leaving 5 bases between them. The CDR3 totals 13 residues. Looked up from germline, CDR1 is SGHTA and CDR2 is FQGNSA. CDR3 in DNA: TGTGCCAGCAGCTTATGGGTTAATGAAAAACTGTTTTTT. This codes for CASSLWVNEKLFF. Combining the CDR3 with reference TRBV7-2 and TRBJ1-4 gives the whole variable domain GAGVSQSPSNKVTEKGKDVELRCDPISGHTALYWYRQSLGQGLEFLIYFQGNSAPDKSGLPSDRFSAERTGGSVSTLTIQRTQQEDSAVYLCASSLWVNEKLFFGSGTQLSVL.

This clonotype has a single count. A read error is possible here, since a much larger clone lies one base away. This likely comes from a read error, as the CDR3 has no conserved phenylalanine or tryptophan at its end. The chain joins TRBV7-9 to TRBJ2-5; TRBD2 might be the D (6 bases). The CDR3 extends over 12 amino acids. Germline V lookup: CDR1 SEHNR, CDR2 FQNEAQ (reference sequence). CDR3: CALGGDQETQYL. The CDR3 DNA reads TGTGCTCTCGGCGGGGATCAAGAGACCCAGTACCTC.

This clonotype has at least ten counts. This chain joins TRBV15 and TRBJ1-5; the D is unclear. V gave up 0 bases and J gave up 7 bases, with 10 bases separating them. The CDR3 totals 14 residues. Germline V CDR1 and CDR2: LNHNV, YYDKDF (reference sequence). The CDR3 nucleotides read TGTGCCACCAGCAGAGAAGGCAGTCCGCAGCCCCAGCATTTT. Protein product: CATSREGSPQPQHF.

This clonotype was observed many times. V and J are TRBV5-1 and TRBJ1-1, with D perhaps matching TRBD1 (5 bases). The CDR3 has 13 amino acids. V was pared by 0 bases and J by 4 bases, with 7 bases between. Germline assignment: CDR1 SGHRS and CDR2 YFSETQ. CDR3 sequence: CASSLGQSTEAFF. Here the CDR3 DNA reads TGCGCCAGCAGCTTGGGACAGAGCACTGAAGCTTTCTTT.

This clonotype has just a few counts. The chain is built from TRBV19 and TRBJ1-1; 7 positions agree with TRBD1. V lost 3 bases to trimming and J lost 2 bases; unmatched junction nucleotides: 3. CDR1 and CDR2 (germline): LNHDA, SQIVND (reference sequence). This CDR3 is 14 amino acids long. This CDR3 is CASSIGTANTEAFF. CDR3 nucleotides: TGTGCCAGTAGTATTGGGACAGCAAACACTGAAGCTTTCTTT.

This clonotype was seen many times. V usage is TRBV12-5 and J usage is TRBJ2-7; D possibly corresponds to TRBD1 (8 bases). V was cut by 6 bases and J by 5 bases, with 17 bases left in between. This CDR3 comprises 14 residues. The germline gives CDR1 LGHNT, CDR2 FRNRAP. CDR3 sequence reads: CASGTGERDNEQYV. The DNA for the CDR3 is TGTGCTAGTGGGACAGGGGAGCGGGATAACGAGCAGTACGTC.

V usage is TRBV3-1 and J usage is TRBJ2-2; no reliable D call. Trimming took off 1 base at V and 2 bases at J, with 8 bases between the two ends. Germline V gene data show CDR1 as LGHDT and CDR2 as YNNKEL (reference sequence). This CDR3 is built from 15 residues. Here the CDR3 DNA reads TGTGCCAGCAGCCAAGGTATTACAAACACCGGGGAGCTGTTTTTT. This gives the protein CASSQGITNTGELFF.

The chain employs TRBV11-2 and TRBJ2-4, with a possible D match to TRBD1 (6 bases). From germline, CDR1 is SGHAT and CDR2 FQNNGV. V gave up 5 bases and J gave up 0 bases, with 14 bases separating them. This CDR3 spans 16 amino acids. For the CDR3, the DNA is TGTGCCAGCAGCCCCTACGGACAGATAGCCAAAAACATTCAGTACTTC. It translates to CASSPYGQIAKNIQYF. Variable domain in full (rest from reference TRBV11-2 and TRBJ2-4): EAGVAQSPRYKIIEKRQSVAFWCNPISGHATLYWYQQILGQGPKLLIQFQNNGVVDDSQLPKDRFSAERLKGVDSTLKIQPAKLEDSAVYLCASSPYGQIAKNIQYFGAGTRLSVL.

This clonotype was seen many times. The chain combines TRBV6-1 with TRBJ1-2; D gene unclear. V shed 8 bases and J shed 8 bases, with 15 bases lying between them. Germline loops: CDR1 MNHNS, CDR2 SASEGT. CDR3 length: 12 residues. The CDR3 is CASERAGRGYTF. The CDR3 nucleotides are TGTGCCAGCGAGCGGGCCGGACGAGGCTACACCTTC.

In this sample, this clonotype turned up a few times. The chain employs TRBV11-2 and TRBJ1-6; D is unclear. The CDR3 covers 9 residues. Per the germline V gene, CDR1 is SGHAT and CDR2 is FQNNGV. The CDR3 is CVKVEPLHF. DNA of the CDR3: TGTGTCAAGGTGGAGCCCCTCCACTTT.

This clonotype has a count of ten or more. The rearrangement joins TRBV19 to TRBJ2-4; a weak D match, TRBD1 (5 bases). V lost 3 bases and J lost 0, with 6 bases in between. The CDR3 covers 14 residues. CDR1 is LNHDA, CDR2 SQIVND, per germline (reference sequence). CDR3: CASSIDRAKNIQYF. The DNA of the CDR3 is TGTGCCAGTAGTATTGACAGAGCCAAAAACATTCAGTACTTC.

This clonotype was picked up many times. The chain employs TRBV3-1 and TRBJ2-7, with D perhaps matching TRBD2 (6 bases). Trimming cost V 0 bases and J 6 bases, with 9 bases left between them. There are 13 residues in the CDR3. The germline V gene has CDR1 LGHDT and CDR2 YNNKEL (reference sequence). CDR3 protein: CASSQDPGSEQYV. CDR3 coding DNA: TGTGCCAGCAGCCAAGATCCCGGGAGCGAGCAGTACGTC.

Ten or more counts support this clonotype. The chain couples TRBV29-1 to TRBJ2-7, with 9 bases aligning to TRBD2. Germline V gene lookup returns CDR1 SQVTM and CDR2 ANQGSEA. This CDR3 comprises 11 residues. The trim removed 6 bases at V and 5 bases at J, leaving 2 bases unmatched. Here the CDR3 reads CSVGLADEQYF. CDR3 nucleotide sequence: TGCAGCGTGGGACTAGCAGACGAGCAGTACTTC.